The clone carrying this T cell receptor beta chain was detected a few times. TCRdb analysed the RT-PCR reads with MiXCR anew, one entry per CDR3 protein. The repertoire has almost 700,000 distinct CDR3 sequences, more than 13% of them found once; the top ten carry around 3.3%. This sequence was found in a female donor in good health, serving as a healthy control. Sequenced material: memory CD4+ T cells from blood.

The CDR3 loop reads CASSPGTSATGELFF. The CDR3 DNA follows: TGTGCCAGCAGCCCCGGGACTAGCGCGACCGGGGAGCTGTTTTTT. The chain employs TRBV28 and TRBJ2-2, with TRBD2 identical over 10 bases. Per the germline V gene, CDR1 is MDHEN and CDR2 is SYDVKM. There are 15 residues in the CDR3. V was pared by 6 bases and J by 5 bases, with 6 bases of the junction left unmatched.